This T cell receptor (beta chain) is drawn from a study of blood T cell repertoires in COVID-19 (TCRdb year 2020). Some background on the complete study: The collaborator samples originated in the United States, Italy and Spain and spanned the acute and convalescent phases of COVID-19. Samples were obtained from the ongoing ImmuneRACE study (first 160 participants) and from 1,254 subjects provided by 6 global collaborators. The sample metadata nearly always contained a de-identified subject ID, COVID-19 status, age in years and sex. The material from the prospective study consisted of cDNA or gDNA derived from T cells, B-cell-depleted T cells, or PBMCs. The repertoires were made available in a free public database intended to serve as a resource for research on the immune response to SARS-CoV-2. Deeply sampled blood TCRbeta repertoires from subjects exposed to, actively infected with, or recovered from COVID-19 were included in the dataset. Where HLA class I and class II types were available, the types were taken from metadata supplied by the sample provider, not from assay-based typing. Points the paper makes about the study in general: The amount of clinical and demographic metadata varied by source and participant and was provided uncurated.

With regard to this clone: Its antigen remains unidentified. No much larger clone exists at a distance of one base, and base qualities are not known.

One collaborating source in Seattle enrolled patients during active infection and followed them longitudinally through the course of disease. Collaborating institutions collected whole blood in K2EDTA tubes following their own protocols. For TCRbeta analysis, collaborators shipped samples in one of three forms: frozen whole blood, isolated PBMCs, or DNA extracted from either of those sample types. TCRbeta CDR3 regions were amplified from genomic DNA using the immunoSEQ Assay, a bias-controlled multiplex PCR. The source study handled its data this way. The number of nucleated cells in each sample was estimated from the amplification of reference gene primers within the assay. To quantify the absolute abundance of each unique TCRbeta CDR3 rearrangement, sequence reads were collapsed and filtered. For each sample, productive Simpson clonality was calculated as the square root of Simpson's diversity index over productive rearrangements. TCRdb's version of the immuneACCESS table is confined to in-frame rearrangements and falls short of the full clone set. An unresolved V gene accounts for under half of the shortfall where checked; the remainder is of unknown origin. V, J and clone size are those of that table, while D and trimming were read from the DNA. Counted in this sample were around 71,000 clones; around 83% of them appeared once. The ten largest clonotypes hold around 7% of the sample.

CDR1 and CDR2, per the germline V gene, are MDHEN and SYDVKM. V has 3 bases trimmed and J has 4 bases trimmed; junction bases matching no gene number 23. The CDR3 covers 20 residues, taking in both the cysteine and the phenylalanine. Only the CDR3 DNA stays, 60 bases, in frame from base 1. What was sequenced was peripheral blood. Recombination connected TRBV28 to TRBJ1-2, with TRBD1 identical over 7 junction bases. The clonotype comes from a young man with COVID-19, enrolled during active disease. At the DNA level, the sequence is TGTGCCAGCAGTTTGGTAGTTGGTGGGGGACAGACATCATTACGCTATGGCTACACCTTC. Its coded protein is CASSLVVGGGQTSLRYGYTF.